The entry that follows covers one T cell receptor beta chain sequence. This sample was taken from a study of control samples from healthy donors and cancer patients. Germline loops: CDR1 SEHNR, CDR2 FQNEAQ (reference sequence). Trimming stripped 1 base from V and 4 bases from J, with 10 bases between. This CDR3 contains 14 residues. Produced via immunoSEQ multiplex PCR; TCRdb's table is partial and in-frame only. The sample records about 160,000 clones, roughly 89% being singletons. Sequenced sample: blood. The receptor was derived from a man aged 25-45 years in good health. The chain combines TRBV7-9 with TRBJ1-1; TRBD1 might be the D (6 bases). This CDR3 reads CASSLGQGTTEAFF. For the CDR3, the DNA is TGTGCCAGCAGCTTAGGGCAGGGGACCACTGAAGCTTTCTTT.